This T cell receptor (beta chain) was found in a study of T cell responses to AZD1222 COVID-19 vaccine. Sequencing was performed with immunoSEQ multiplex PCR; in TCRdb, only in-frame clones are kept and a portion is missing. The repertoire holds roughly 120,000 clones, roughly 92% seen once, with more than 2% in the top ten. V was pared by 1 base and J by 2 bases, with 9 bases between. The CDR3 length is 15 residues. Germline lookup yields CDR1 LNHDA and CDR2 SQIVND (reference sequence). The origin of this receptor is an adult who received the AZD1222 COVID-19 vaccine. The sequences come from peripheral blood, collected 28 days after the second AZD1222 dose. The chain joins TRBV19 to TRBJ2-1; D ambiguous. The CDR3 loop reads CASSIGPVAYNEQFF. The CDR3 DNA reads TGTGCCAGTAGTATAGGTCCGGTTGCCTACAATGAGCAGTTCTTC.